This TCR beta chain was sequenced for a study of cytomegalovirus exposure and HLA in healthy donors. Study in general: An earlier analysis identified under 130 million unique TCR beta sequences in 170 million or so T cells.

The PCR contained 60 Vbeta and 13 Jbeta primers. The data were produced by immunoSEQ multiplex PCR, yet TCRdb's version contains in-frame clones alone and is incomplete. Among about 120,000 clones, about 80% were seen once, and the ten largest hold about 3%. The table lists this clone with a few counts. The CDR3 spans 17 residues. Germline CDR1 is SGHRS and CDR2 is YFSETQ. V lost 5 bases, J lost 0 bases, and 5 bases stayed unmatched. Nominally healthy donors were sampled, though unrecorded immune exposures were likely. This chain uses TRBV5-1 with TRBJ2-2; 12 nucleotides align to TRBD1. Sequenced input: PBMCs. This clonotype originated in a woman in her 40s in good health and CMV-seropositive. The CDR3 region is CASSPGTGGANTGELFF. CDR3 coding DNA: TGCGCCAGCAGTCCTGGGACAGGGGGCGCGAACACCGGGGAGCTGTTTTTT.